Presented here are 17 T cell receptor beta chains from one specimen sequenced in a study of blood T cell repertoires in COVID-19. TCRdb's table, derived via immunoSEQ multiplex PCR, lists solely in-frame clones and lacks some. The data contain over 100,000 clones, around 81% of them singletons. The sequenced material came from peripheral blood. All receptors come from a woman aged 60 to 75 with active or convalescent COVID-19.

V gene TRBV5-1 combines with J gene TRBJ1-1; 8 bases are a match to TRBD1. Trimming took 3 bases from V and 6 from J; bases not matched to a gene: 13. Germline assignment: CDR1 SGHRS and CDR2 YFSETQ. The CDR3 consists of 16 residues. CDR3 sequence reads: CASSSLTYRGGAEAFF. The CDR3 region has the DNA TGCGCCAGCAGCTCGCTTACCTACAGGGGGGGAGCTGAAGCTTTCTTT.

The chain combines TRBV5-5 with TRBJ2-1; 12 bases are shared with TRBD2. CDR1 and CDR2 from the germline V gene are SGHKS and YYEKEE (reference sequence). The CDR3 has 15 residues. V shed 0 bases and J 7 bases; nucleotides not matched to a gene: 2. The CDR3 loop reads CASSLEGTSGNEQFF. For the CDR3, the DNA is TGTGCCAGCAGCTTGGAAGGGACTAGCGGGAATGAGCAGTTCTTC.

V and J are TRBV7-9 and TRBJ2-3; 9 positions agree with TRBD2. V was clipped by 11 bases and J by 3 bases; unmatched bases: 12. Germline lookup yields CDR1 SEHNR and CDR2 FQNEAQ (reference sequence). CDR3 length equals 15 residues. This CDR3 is CACARAGGGTDTQYF. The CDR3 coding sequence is TGTGCCTGCGCCAGAGCGGGAGGCGGGACAGATACGCAGTATTTT.

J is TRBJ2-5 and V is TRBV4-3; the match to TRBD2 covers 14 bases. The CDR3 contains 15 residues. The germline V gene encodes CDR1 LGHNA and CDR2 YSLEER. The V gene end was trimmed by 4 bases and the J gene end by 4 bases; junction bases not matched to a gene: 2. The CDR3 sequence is CASSRLAGGRETQYF. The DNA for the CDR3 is TGCGCCAGCAGCCGACTAGCGGGAGGGAGAGAGACCCAGTACTTC.

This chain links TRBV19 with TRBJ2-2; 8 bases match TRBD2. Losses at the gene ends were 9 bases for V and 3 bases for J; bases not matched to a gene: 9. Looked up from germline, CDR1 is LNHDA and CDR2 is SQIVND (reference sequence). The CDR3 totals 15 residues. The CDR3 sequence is CASRPGGTYTGELFF. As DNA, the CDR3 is TGTGCCAGCCGGCCGGGGGGGACGTACACCGGGGAGCTGTTTTTT.

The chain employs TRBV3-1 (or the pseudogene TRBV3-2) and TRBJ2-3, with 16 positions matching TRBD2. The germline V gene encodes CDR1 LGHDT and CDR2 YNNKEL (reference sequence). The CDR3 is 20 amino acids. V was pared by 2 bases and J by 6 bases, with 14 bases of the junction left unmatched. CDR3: CASSQSQQGTSGGAMDTQYF. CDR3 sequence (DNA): TGTGCCAGCAGCCAATCCCAACAGGGGACTAGCGGGGGGGCCATGGATACGCAGTATTTT.

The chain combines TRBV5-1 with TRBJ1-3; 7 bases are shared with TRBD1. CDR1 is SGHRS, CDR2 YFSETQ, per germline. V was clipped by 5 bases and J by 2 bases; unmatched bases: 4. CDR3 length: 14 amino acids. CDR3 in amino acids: CASRTGAAGNTIYF. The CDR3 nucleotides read TGCGCCAGCAGAACAGGGGCGGCTGGAAACACCATATATTTT.

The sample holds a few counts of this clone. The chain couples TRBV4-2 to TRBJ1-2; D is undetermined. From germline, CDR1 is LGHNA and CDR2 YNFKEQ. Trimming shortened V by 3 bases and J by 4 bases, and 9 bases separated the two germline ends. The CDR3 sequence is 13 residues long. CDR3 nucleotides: TGTGCCAGCAGCCAGACAAGCCTCTATGGCTACACCTTC. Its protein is CASSQTSLYGYTF.

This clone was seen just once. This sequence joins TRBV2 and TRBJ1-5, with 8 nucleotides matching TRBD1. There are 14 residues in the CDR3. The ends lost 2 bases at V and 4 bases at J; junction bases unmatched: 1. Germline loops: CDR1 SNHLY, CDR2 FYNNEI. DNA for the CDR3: TGTGCCAGCAGTGAAAGGACAGGGAATCAGCCCCAGCATTTT. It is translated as CASSERTGNQPQHF.

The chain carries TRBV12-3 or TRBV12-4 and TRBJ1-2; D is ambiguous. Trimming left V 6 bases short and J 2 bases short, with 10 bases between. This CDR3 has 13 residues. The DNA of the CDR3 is TGTGCCAGCAGCCCTGACACGAACTATGGCTACACCTTC. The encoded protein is CASSPDTNYGYTF.

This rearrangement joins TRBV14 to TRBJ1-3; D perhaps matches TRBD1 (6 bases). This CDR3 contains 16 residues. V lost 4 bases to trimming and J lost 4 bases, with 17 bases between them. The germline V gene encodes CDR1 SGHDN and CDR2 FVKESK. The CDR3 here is CASSLRLTGKGNTIYF. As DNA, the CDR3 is TGTGCCAGCAGCCTTCGCCTAACAGGGAAAGGAAACACCATATATTTT.

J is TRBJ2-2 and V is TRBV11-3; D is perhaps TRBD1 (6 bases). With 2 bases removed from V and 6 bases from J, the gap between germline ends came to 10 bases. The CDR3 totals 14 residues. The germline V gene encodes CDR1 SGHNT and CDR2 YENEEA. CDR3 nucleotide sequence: TGTGCCAGCAGCTTAAGGGCAGGGGCCGGGGAGCTGTTTTTT. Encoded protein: CASSLRAGAGELFF.

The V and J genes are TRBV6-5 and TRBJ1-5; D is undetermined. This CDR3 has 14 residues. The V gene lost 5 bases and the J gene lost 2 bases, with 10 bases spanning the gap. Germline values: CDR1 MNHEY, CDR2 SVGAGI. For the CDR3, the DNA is TGTGCCAGCAGTCGCACTGTTGGCAATCAGCCCCAGCATTTT. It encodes CASSRTVGNQPQHF.

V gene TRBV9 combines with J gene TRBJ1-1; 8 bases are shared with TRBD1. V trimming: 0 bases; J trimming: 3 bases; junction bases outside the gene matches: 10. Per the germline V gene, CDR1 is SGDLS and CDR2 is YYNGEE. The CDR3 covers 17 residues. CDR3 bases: TGTGCCAGCAGCGTAGAAGCCCAGGGGGCGGCGGACACTGAAGCTTTCTTT. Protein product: CASSVEAQGAADTEAFF.

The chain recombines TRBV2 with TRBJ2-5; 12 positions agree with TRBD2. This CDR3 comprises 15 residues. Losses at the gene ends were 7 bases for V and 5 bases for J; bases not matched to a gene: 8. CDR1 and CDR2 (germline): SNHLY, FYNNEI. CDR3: CASNPRTSGAETQYF. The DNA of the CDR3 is TGTGCCAGCAACCCCCGGACTAGCGGGGCCGAGACCCAGTACTTC.

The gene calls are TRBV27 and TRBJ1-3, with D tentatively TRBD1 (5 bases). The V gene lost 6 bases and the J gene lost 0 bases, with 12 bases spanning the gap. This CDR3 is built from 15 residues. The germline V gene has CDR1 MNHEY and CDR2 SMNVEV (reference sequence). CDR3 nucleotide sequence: TGTGCCAGCAGGGTAGGGGCTAACTCTGGAAACACCATATATTTT. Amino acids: CASRVGANSGNTIYF.

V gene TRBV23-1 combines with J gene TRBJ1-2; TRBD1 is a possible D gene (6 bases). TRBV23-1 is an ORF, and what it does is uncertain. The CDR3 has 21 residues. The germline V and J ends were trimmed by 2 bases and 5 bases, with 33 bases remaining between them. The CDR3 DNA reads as TGCGCCAGCAGTCAAATGGGTAGTGGGGGCTGCCCTCTACCCACTAGGTATGGCTACACCTTC. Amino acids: CASSQMGSGGCPLPTRYGYTF.